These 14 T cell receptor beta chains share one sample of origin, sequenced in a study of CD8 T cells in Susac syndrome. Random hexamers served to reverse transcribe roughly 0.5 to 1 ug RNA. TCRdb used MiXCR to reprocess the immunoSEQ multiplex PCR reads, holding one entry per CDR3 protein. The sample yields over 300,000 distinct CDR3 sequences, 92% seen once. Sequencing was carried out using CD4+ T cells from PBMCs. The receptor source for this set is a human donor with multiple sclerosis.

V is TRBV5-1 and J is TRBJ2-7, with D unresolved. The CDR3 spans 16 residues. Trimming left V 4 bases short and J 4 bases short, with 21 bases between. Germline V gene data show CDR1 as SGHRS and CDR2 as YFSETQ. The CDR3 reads CASSPGDGVVLYEQYF. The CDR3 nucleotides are TGCGCCAGCAGCCCCGGTGATGGAGTGGTCCTTTACGAGCAGTACTTC.

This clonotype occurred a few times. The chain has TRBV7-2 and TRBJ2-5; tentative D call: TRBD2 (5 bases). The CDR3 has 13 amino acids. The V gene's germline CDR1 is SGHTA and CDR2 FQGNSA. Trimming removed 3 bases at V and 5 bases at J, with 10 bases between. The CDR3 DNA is TGTGCCAGCAGCTTTGACGGGATTGAGACCCAGTACTTC. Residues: CASSFDGIETQYF.

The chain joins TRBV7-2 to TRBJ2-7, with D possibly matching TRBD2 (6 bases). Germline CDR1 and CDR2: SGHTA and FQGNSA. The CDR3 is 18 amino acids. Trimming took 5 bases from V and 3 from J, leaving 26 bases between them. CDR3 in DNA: TGTGCCAGCAGCCTCAACCGGGACTCGCAACTCCTGGGCTACGAGCAGTACTTC. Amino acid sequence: CASSLNRDSQLLGYEQYF. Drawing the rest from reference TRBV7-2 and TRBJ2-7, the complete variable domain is GAGVSQSPSNKVTEKGKDVELRCDPISGHTALYWYRQSLGQGLEFLIYFQGNSAPDKSGLPSDRFSAERTGGSVSTLTIQRTQQEDSAVYLCASSLNRDSQLLGYEQYFGPGTRLTVT.

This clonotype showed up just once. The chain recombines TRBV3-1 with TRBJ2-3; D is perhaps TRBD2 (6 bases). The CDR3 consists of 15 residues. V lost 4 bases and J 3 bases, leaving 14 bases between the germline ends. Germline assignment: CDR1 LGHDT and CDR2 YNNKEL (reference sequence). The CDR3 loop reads CASSLGSLVTDTQYF. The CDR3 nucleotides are TGTGCCAGCAGCCTCGGGAGCTTGGTGACAGATACGCAGTATTTT.

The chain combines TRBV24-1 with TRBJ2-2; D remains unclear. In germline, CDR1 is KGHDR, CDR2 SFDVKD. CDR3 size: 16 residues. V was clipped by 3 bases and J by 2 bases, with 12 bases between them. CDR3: CATSDAVTGNTGELFF. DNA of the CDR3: TGTGCCACCAGTGATGCCGTCACTGGAAACACCGGGGAGCTGTTTTTT.

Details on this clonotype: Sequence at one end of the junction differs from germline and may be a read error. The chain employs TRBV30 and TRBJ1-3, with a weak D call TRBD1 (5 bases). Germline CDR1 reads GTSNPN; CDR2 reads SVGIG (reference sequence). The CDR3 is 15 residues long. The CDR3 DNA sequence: TGTGCCTGGAGCGTGGGACTACACTCTGGAAACACCATATGTTTT. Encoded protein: CAWSVGLHSGNTICF.

The CDR3 nucleotides are TGTGCCAGCAGCTACAGGGTCGAAGCTTTCTTT. Residues: CASSYRVEAFF. V usage is TRBV7-9 and J usage is TRBJ1-1; possibly TRBD1 for D (6 bases). The germline CDR1 and CDR2 sequences are SEHNR and FQNEAQ (reference sequence). Trimming stripped 4 bases from V and 8 bases from J, with 8 bases between. The CDR3 loop spans 11 amino acids.

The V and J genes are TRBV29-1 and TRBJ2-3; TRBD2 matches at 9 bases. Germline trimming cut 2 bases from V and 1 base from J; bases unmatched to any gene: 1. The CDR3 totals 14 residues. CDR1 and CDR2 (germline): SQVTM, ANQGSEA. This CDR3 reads CSVEPSGGTDTQYF. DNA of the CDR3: TGCAGCGTTGAACCTAGCGGGGGCACAGATACGCAGTATTTT.

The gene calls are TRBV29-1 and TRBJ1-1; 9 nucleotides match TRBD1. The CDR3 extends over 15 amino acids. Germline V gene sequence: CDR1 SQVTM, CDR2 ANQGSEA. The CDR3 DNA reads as TGCACAACCCATGGGGGACAGGGTCAGCAGGCTGAAGCTTTCTTT. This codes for CTTHGGQGQQAEAFF.

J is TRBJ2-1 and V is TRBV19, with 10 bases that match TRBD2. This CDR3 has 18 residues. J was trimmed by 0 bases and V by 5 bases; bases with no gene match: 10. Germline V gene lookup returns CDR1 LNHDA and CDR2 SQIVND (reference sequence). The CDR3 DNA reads TGTGCCAGTAGTCTTCCGCCTAGCGGGAGAAGCTCCTACAATGAGCAGTTCTTC. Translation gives CASSLPPSGRSSYNEQFF.

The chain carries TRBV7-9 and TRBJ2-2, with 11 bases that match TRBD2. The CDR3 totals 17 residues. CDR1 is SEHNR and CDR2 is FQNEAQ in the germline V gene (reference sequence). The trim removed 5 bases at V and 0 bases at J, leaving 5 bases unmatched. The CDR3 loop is CASSRTSGGPNTGELFF. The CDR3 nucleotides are TGTGCCAGCAGCAGAACTAGCGGGGGACCGAACACCGGGGAGCTGTTTTTT.

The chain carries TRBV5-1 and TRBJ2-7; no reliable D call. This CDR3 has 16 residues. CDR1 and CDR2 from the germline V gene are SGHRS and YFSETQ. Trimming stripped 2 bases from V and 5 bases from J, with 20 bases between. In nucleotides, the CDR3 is TGCGCCAGCAGCTTAAATGGCAACGGGCAGGTGGACGAGCAGTACTTC. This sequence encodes CASSLNGNGQVDEQYF.

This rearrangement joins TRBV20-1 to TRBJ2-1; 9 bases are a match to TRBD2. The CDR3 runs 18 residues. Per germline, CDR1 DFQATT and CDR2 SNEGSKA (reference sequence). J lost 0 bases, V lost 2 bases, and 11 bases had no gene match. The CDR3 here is CSARRSLAGSSSYNEQFF. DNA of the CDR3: TGCAGTGCTAGAAGGTCGCTAGCGGGGTCGAGCTCCTACAATGAGCAGTTCTTC.

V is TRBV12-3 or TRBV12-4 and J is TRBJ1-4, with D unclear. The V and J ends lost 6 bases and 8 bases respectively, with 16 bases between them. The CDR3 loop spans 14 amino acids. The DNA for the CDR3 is TGTGCCAGCAGCCCAGATAGATACCCGGAAAAACTGTTTTTT. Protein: CASSPDRYPEKLFF.